This T cell receptor beta chain appears in the sequencing data of a study of beta chain features in type 1 diabetes. The CDR3 extends over 14 amino acids. Germline lookup yields CDR1 SGHRS and CDR2 YFSETQ. V shed 4 bases and J 5 bases; nucleotides not matched to a gene: 6. Expressed TCRB transcripts were sequenced after all isolated RNA was converted to cDNA. The assay was immunoSEQ multiplex PCR, and TCRdb's table has in-frame clones only and misses some. The sample contains a few hundred thousand clones, around a fifth of which appear only once. The chain employs TRBV5-1 and TRBJ2-5; 9 positions match TRBD1. The sequence came from a woman between 18 and 29 years old in good health. Sequenced material: naive CD4+ T cells from blood. CDR3 in amino acids: CASSRGTGSETQYF. CDR3 DNA sequence: TGCGCCAGCAGCCGCGGGACAGGGAGCGAGACCCAGTACTTC.